The 18 T cell receptor beta chains listed next were all sequenced from one sample in a study of CD8+ T cells in alopecia areata. Investigators isolated RNA and reverse transcribed it into cDNA to act as the sequencing template. Profiling relied on immunoSEQ multiplex PCR, and the TCRdb table lists in-frame clones only, not all of them. Here the sample spans around 140,000 clones, 40% to 65% being singletons. Sample: CD4+ T cells sorted from blood, taken at week 0. The receptors originated from a human donor with alopecia areata.

This clone was seen a handful of times. V and J are TRBV29-1 and TRBJ1-1, with D maybe TRBD1 (5 bases). This CDR3 has 12 amino acids. CDR1 is SQVTM and CDR2 is ANQGSEA in the germline V gene. Trimming removed 6 bases from V and 4 bases from J, with 12 bases in between. CDR3 bases: TGCAGCGTAGATAAGGGACCCACTGAAGCTTTCTTT. Its translation is CSVDKGPTEAFF.

The chain joins TRBV29-1 to TRBJ2-7, with D perhaps TRBD1 (6 bases). Looked up from germline, CDR1 is SQVTM and CDR2 is ANQGSEA. The CDR3 runs 13 residues. Between the trimmed V and J ends, which lost 4 bases and 5 bases, there was a span of 15 bases. CDR3 region: CSVVRGTQNEQYF. Written as DNA, the CDR3 is TGCAGCGTTGTTAGAGGGACACAGAACGAGCAGTACTTC.

The chain links TRBV7-2 to TRBJ2-4, with D possibly matching TRBD1 (5 bases). V was trimmed by 5 bases and J by 1 base, leaving 15 bases between them. The CDR3 length is 16 residues. Looked up from germline, CDR1 is SGHTA and CDR2 is FQGNSA. CDR3 sequence: CASSAQGRLAKNIQYF. CDR3 nucleotide sequence: TGTGCCAGCAGCGCGCAGGGAAGATTGGCCAAAAACATTCAGTACTTC.

The V and J genes are TRBV4-1 and TRBJ2-5; 7 bases are shared with TRBD1. Unmatched junction bases numbered 7, after V lost 1 base and J lost 5 bases. From germline, CDR1 is MGHRA and CDR2 YSYEKL. The CDR3 is 15 amino acids. This chain's CDR3 is CASSQVQGVVETQYF. CDR3 bases: TGCGCCAGCAGCCAAGTCCAGGGGGTGGTCGAGACCCAGTACTTC.

The V gene is TRBV7-2, the J gene TRBJ2-1; D not certain. Trimming cost V 2 bases and J 6 bases, with 8 bases left between them. This CDR3 region has 13 residues. The germline V gene encodes CDR1 SGHTA and CDR2 FQGNSA. In DNA, the CDR3 is TGTGCCAGCAGCTTATCGTGGGTCAATGAGCAGTTCTTC. Residues: CASSLSWVNEQFF.

This chain joins TRBV10-3 and TRBJ1-5; TRBD1 might be the D (5 bases). Trimming removed 8 bases at V and 9 bases at J, with 17 bases between. The CDR3 is 13 residues long. Germline CDR1 is ENHRY and CDR2 is SYGVKD. The CDR3 is CAIGQGRGSPQHF. CDR3 nucleotides: TGTGCCATCGGGCAGGGCCGGGGCTCGCCCCAGCATTTT.

The rearrangement uses TRBV5-1 and TRBJ1-1, with D tentatively TRBD1 (6 bases). CDR3 size: 14 residues. CDR1 and CDR2 (germline): SGHRS, YFSETQ. Trimming took off 1 base at V and 0 bases at J, with 7 bases between the two ends. CDR3 amino acids: CASSLWDMNTEAFF. The DNA for the CDR3 is TGCGCCAGCAGCTTGTGGGACATGAACACTGAAGCTTTCTTT.

This chain uses TRBV5-1 with TRBJ2-1; 10 nucleotides agree with TRBD2. The CDR3 runs to 16 residues. V gave up 5 bases and J gave up 7 bases; unmatched junction bases: 12. The germline gives CDR1 SGHRS, CDR2 YFSETQ. The CDR3 nucleotides read TGCGCCAGCAGGTCTCAAGCGGGAGGGCCTCTGAATGAGCAGTTCTTC. It is translated as CASRSQAGGPLNEQFF.

This clone was observed a few times. The gene calls are TRBV30 and TRBJ1-1; no firm D call. The germline V and J ends were trimmed by 0 bases and 1 base, with 6 bases remaining between them. Germline values: CDR1 GTSNPN, CDR2 SVGIG (reference sequence). The CDR3 sequence is 13 residues long. CDR3 region: CAWSVRQNTEAFF. The CDR3 nucleotides are TGTGCCTGGAGTGTACGACAGAACACTGAAGCTTTCTTT.

The genes are TRBV11-3 and TRBJ2-7, with 8 positions matching TRBD1. V dropped 5 bases and J dropped 9; count of bases not matched to a gene: 9. The CDR3 is made up of 13 amino acids. The germline V gene encodes CDR1 SGHNT and CDR2 YENEEA. Here the CDR3 reads CASSQESGGVQYF. The CDR3 DNA reads as TGTGCCAGCAGCCAAGAATCAGGGGGCGTGCAGTACTTC.

The chain employs TRBV5-4 and TRBJ2-3; D not resolved. Trimming stripped 0 bases from V and 3 bases from J, with 5 bases between. CDR1 is SGHNT and CDR2 is YYREEE in the germline V gene (reference sequence). This CDR3 region has 13 residues. CDR3 bases: TGTGCCAGCAGCTTGGCCTGGACAGATACGCAGTATTTT. Translating it yields CASSLAWTDTQYF.

V gene TRBV9 combines with J gene TRBJ1-1, with no clear D. Germline V gene lookup returns CDR1 SGDLS and CDR2 YYNGEE. V was shortened by 0 bases and J by 1 base, with 10 bases between the two germline ends. This CDR3 is built from 15 residues. CDR3 bases: TGTGCCAGCAGCGTAGTTCGGCGGCCGAACACTGAAGCTTTCTTT. Amino acids: CASSVVRRPNTEAFF.

V gene TRBV2 combines with J gene TRBJ2-7; D is unclear. Germline assignment: CDR1 SNHLY and CDR2 FYNNEI. The V end lost 6 bases, the J end lost 6 bases, and 9 bases lay between the germline ends. The CDR3 loop spans 11 amino acids. This CDR3 is CASSDDSEQYF. The CDR3, as DNA: TGTGCCAGCAGCGACGACTCCGAGCAGTACTTC.

V usage is TRBV9 and J usage is TRBJ1-5; 9 nucleotides align to TRBD1. CDR3 length: 13 amino acids. V trimming: 7 bases; J trimming: 7 bases; junction bases outside the gene matches: 6. Germline V gene sequence: CDR1 SGDLS, CDR2 YYNGEE. This chain's CDR3 is CASSRDRVQPQHF. The CDR3 nucleotides read TGTGCCAGCTCCCGGGACAGGGTACAGCCCCAGCATTTT.

The chain links TRBV29-1 to TRBJ2-7, with D perhaps assigned TRBD1 or TRBD2 (5 bases each). The germline V and J ends were trimmed by 7 bases and 6 bases, with 19 bases remaining between them. Germline lookup yields CDR1 SQVTM and CDR2 ANQGSEA. The CDR3 sequence is 13 residues long. This chain's CDR3 is CSASGPPVAEQYF. As DNA, the CDR3 is TGCAGCGCCTCGGGACCTCCCGTGGCCGAGCAGTACTTC.

This clone turned up a few times. The rearrangement joins TRBV29-1 to TRBJ1-1, with D unresolved. Trimming pared 0 bases from V and 4 bases from J, leaving 3 bases between. Germline V gene data show CDR1 as SQVTM and CDR2 as ANQGSEA. The CDR3 contains 11 residues. The CDR3 protein is CSVEESTEAFF. CDR3 in DNA: TGCAGCGTTGAAGAGTCCACTGAAGCTTTCTTT.

V is TRBV30 and J is TRBJ1-1; tentative D call: TRBD1 (5 bases). Germline lookup yields CDR1 GTSNPN and CDR2 SVGIG (reference sequence). The V end lost 0 bases, the J end lost 3 bases, and 8 bases lay between the germline ends. The CDR3 totals 13 residues. The CDR3 reads CAWSVSGDTEAFF. CDR3 DNA: TGTGCCTGGAGTGTATCGGGGGACACTGAAGCTTTCTTT.

A single count supports this clone. This chain links TRBV15 with TRBJ2-1; 7 positions match TRBD2. CDR1 and CDR2 (germline): LNHNV, YYDKDF (reference sequence). This CDR3 has 16 residues. Trimming at V came to 1 base and at J to 2 bases, leaving 5 bases not matched to a gene. Here the CDR3 DNA reads TGTGCCACCAGCAGAGCCGGACTAGGACCCTACAATGAGCAGTTCTTC. Translated: CATSRAGLGPYNEQFF.